This T cell receptor (beta chain) was documented in a study of T cells after yellow fever vaccination. TCRdb itself ran the 5' RACE reads through MiXCR, one entry per CDR3 protein. The top ten hold about 0.85% of the sample, which has under 250,000 distinct CDR3 sequences, 6.9% seen once. The study's findings and limits: Across the CD4 and CD8 compartments, a small share of clonotypes was present in both. Most clones from primary vaccination resurfaced after the booster (roughly 96% CD4, over 75% CD8). Weaker, the secondary response peaked sooner, at day 5 versus 15.

Comment on this clonotype: Antigen specificity is unknown.

The CDR3 sequence is 16 residues long. V was trimmed by 6 bases and J by 3 bases, leaving 19 bases between them. Germline V gene sequence: CDR1 MNHNS, CDR2 SASEGT. The chain links TRBV6-1 to TRBJ2-3; the D gene is possibly TRBD2 (5 bases). The sequence was obtained from a man aged 30 to 39 who received the YFV17D yellow fever vaccine. The sequenced sample was CD4+ T cells sorted from PBMCs, obtained 15 days after the yellow fever booster vaccination. CDR3 DNA sequence: TGTGCCAGCAGGCCCCCTCAACTGGAGGAGACAGATACGCAGTATTTT. The encoded protein is CASRPPQLEETDTQYF.